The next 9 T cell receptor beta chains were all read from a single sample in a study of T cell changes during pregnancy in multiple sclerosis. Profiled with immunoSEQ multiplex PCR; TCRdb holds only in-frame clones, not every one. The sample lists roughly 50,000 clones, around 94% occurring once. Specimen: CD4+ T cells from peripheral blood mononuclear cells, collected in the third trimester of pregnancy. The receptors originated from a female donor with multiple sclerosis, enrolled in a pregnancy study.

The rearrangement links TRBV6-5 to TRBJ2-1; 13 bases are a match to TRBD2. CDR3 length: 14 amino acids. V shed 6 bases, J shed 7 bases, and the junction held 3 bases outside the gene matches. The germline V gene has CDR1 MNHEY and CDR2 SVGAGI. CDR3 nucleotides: TGTGCCAGCAGATTACTAGCGGGAGGGAATGAGCAGTTCTTC. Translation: CASRLLAGGNEQFF.

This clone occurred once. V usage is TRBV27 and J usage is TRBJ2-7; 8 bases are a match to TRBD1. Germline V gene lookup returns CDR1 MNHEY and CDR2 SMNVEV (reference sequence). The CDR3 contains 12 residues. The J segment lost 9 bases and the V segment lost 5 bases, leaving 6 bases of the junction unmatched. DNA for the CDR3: TGTGCCAGCAGTCTTCAGGGGGCTCCGCAGTACTTC. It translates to CASSLQGAPQYF.

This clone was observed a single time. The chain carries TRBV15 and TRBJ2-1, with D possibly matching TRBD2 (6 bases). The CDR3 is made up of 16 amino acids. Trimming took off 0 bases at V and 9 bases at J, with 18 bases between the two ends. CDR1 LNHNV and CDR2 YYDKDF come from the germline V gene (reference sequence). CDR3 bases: TGTGCCACCAGCAGAGATAGGTTTGGAGGGTTGGGTGAGCAGTTCTTC. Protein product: CATSRDRFGGLGEQFF. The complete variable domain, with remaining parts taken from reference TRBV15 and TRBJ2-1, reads DAMVIQNPRYQVTQFGKPVTLSCSQTLNHNVMYWYQQKSSQAPKLLFHYYDKDFNNEADTPDNFQSRRPNTSFCFLDIRSPGLGDTAMYLCATSRDRFGGLGEQFFGPGTRLTVL.

Here the CDR3 DNA reads TGTGCCAGCAGTCCTGGGACAGGGCTGAGCAATCAGCCCCAGCATTTT. Translation gives CASSPGTGLSNQPQHF. This chain joins TRBV27 and TRBJ1-5; TRBD1 matches at 9 bases. J gave up 1 base and V 5 bases, and 6 bases lay outside the gene matches. Germline lookup yields CDR1 MNHEY and CDR2 SMNVEV (reference sequence). The CDR3 totals 16 residues.

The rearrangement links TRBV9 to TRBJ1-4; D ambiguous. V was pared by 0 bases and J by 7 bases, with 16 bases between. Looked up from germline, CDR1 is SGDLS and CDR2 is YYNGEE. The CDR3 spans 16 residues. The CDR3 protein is CASSVAPTDSGEKLFF. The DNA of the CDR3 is TGTGCCAGCAGCGTAGCCCCAACGGACTCAGGTGAAAAACTGTTTTTT.

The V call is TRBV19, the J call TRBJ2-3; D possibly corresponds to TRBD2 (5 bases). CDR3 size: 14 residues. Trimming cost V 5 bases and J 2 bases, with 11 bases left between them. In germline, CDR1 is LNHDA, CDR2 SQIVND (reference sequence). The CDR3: CASSSGLPTDTQYF. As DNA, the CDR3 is TGTGCCAGTAGTTCCGGACTCCCCACAGATACGCAGTATTTT.

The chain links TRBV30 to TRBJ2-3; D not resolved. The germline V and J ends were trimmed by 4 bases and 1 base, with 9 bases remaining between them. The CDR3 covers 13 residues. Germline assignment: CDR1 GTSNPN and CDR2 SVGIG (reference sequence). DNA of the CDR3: TGTGCCTGGACTCTACGCGGCACAGATACGCAGTATTTT. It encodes CAWTLRGTDTQYF.

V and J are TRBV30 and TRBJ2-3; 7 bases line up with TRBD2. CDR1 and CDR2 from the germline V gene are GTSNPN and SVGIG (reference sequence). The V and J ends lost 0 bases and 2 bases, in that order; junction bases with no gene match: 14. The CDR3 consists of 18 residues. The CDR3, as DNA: TGTGCCTGGAGTGTACTCGGGCTAGCGGTCCTCTTCACAGATACGCAGTATTTT. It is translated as CAWSVLGLAVLFTDTQYF.

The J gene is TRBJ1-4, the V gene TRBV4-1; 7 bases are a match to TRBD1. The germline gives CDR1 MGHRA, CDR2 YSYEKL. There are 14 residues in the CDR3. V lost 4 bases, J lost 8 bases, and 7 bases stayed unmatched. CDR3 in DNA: TGCGCCAGCAGCCGGGGGCAGGGGGGCGAAAAACTGTTTTTT. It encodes CASSRGQGGEKLFF.